Sequencing of this T cell receptor (beta chain) was carried out in a study of beta chain features in type 1 diabetes. Looking at the study overall: Sorted cells, some 110 million in number, were examined across all samples.

The CDR3 runs to 15 residues. Trimming took 5 bases from V and 3 from J; bases not matched to a gene: 3. Germline loops: CDR1 SGHTA, CDR2 FQGNSA. The investigators reverse transcribed all of the isolated RNA, so they sequenced expressed TCRB transcripts. Repertoires were generated with immunoSEQ multiplex PCR, while TCRdb's copy carries only in-frame clones and drops some. The repertoire holds roughly 150,000 clones, with around 8% as singletons. The study's findings and limits: Moderate but significant shortening of TCRB CDR3s was recorded in all four CD4+ subsets from Type 1 diabetes patients.

This clone turned up a few times. Its antigen is still unknown. The sample has other DNA sequences that encode this CDR3 too. The specimen sequenced was central memory CD4+ T cells from blood. The genes are TRBV7-2 and TRBJ2-6; TRBD1 aligns across 8 bases. The TCR originated in a woman aged 18-29 years with type 1 diabetes. The CDR3 sequence is CASSRQGSGANVLTF. In DNA, the CDR3 is TGTGCCAGCAGCCGACAGGGGAGTGGGGCCAACGTCCTGACTTTC.